The sequence of this TCR beta chain was determined in a study of T cell responses to AZD1222 COVID-19 vaccine listed by TCRdb under 2021. Regarding the complete study: TCR sequencing was performed for roughly 250 trial participants, of whom 200 to 210 were given two doses of AZD1222 and some 26 were given two doses of MenACWY control vaccine. Trial participants were enrolled into age subgroups of 18-55, 56-69 and 70-plus years, which contained about 150, 27 and 61 TCR-sequenced participants, respectively. What the authors observed across the whole study: In the small 56-69-year group, the increase in depth fell short of significance, most likely because of low power. Most participants were white British and females outnumbered males, and the authors suggested that clonal diversity may have been underestimated. A significant rise in spike-specific TCR breadth and depth was observed after two AZD1222 doses relative to day 0 and relative to MenACWY recipients. Vaccine-associated CD4 TCRs spanned the whole spike protein, with dominant responses in regions 160-218 and 743-854. Because no samples from the day 14 peak response were available, repertoires could be characterized only after the peak T cell response. Only six AZD1222 recipients were SARS-CoV-2 seropositive at baseline, limiting conclusions about previously exposed vaccinees. Epitopes outside the regions mutated in the B.1.351 and B.1.1.7 variants were reportedly recognized by nearly half of the unique spike-specific TCRs.

Regarding this clone: Its antigen target is currently unknown. The input lacks base qualities; no much larger clone sits a single base away.

The CDR3 regions of human TCRbeta chains were analyzed by immunosequencing. For the original study's pipeline: Repertoire TCRs were matched against a reference library of SARS-CoV-2-specific TCRs generated with the MIRA antigen-specificity platform. Breadth meant the fraction of unique TCRs that were SARS-CoV-2-associated, whereas depth meant the fraction of total T cells that were SARS-CoV-2-associated. Using the MIRA data, each spike-specific TCR was assigned both to the spike region to which the TCR was reactive and to a CD4 or CD8 class. Log10-transformed breadth and depth values were compared by one-way ANOVA with Sidak's multiple comparisons tests. Not all clones reach the TCRdb copy of this immuneACCESS table, which keeps in-frame sequences only. Checked studies attribute under half of the gap to unresolved V genes and leave the rest unexplained. The DNA was the basis for D and trimming; V, J and clone size are from that table. The sample table contains 65,000 to 90,000 clones; only one count was recorded for 87% of them. The ten most abundant clones make up 1.3% of the sample.

The time point tag for this specimen amounts to: about 28 days (+/-7) after the second vaccine dose. AZD1222 recipients whose second dose came at about 4 weeks and those whose second dose came at about 12 weeks were combined into one group, since spike-specific TCR depth and breadth did not differ between the two schedules. Vaccinee samples came from UK trials COV001 and COV002, including a single-blind randomized controlled phase 2/3 trial of AZD1222 (ChAdOx1 nCoV-19) in healthy adults. For TCRbeta chain sequencing, PBMC samples from trial participants were taken at day 0 and at day 28 after the second dose. The CDR3 contains 15 residues, cysteine and phenylalanine counted. Only the CDR3 region is kept as DNA, spanning 45 bases read in frame from base 1. CDR1 and CDR2 (SGDLS, YYNGEE) derive from the germline V gene. Trimming leaves V shorter by 2 bases and J shorter by 8 bases, with the junction holding 10 bases beyond the gene matches.

The rearrangement combines TRBV9 with TRBJ1-2; 9 central nucleotides agree with TRBD1. This receptor was taken from an adult who received the AZD1222 COVID-19 vaccine. The sample here was peripheral blood, taken 28 days after the second AZD1222 dose. The DNA reads TGTGCCAGCAGCGTGGGACAGGGCGTATCAGAGGGCTACACCTTC. This gives the protein CASSVGQGVSEGYTF.